One and the same sample provided the 10 T cell receptor beta chains below, sequenced in a study of neurological immune-mediated disorders. TCRdb fed the 5' RACE reads into MiXCR, producing one record per CDR3 protein. The sample yields about 35,000 distinct CDR3 sequences, less than 5% seen once. The specimen sequenced was PBMCs. All receptors derive from a man under 40 with multiple sclerosis.

This clonotype has at least ten counts. The chain uses TRBV12-3 or TRBV12-4 and TRBJ2-2, with D possibly called TRBD1 or TRBD2 (6 bases each). This CDR3 has 12 amino acids. V lost 6 bases, J lost 6 bases, and 8 bases lay in between. DNA for the CDR3: TGTGCCAGCAGGAGGGGGGCCGGGGAGCTGTTTTTT. This sequence encodes CASRRGAGELFF.

This clonotype was counted at least ten times. The CDR3 is CSARRDRGYQETQYF. CDR3 sequence (DNA): TGCAGTGCTCGAAGGGACAGGGGTTACCAAGAGACCCAGTACTTC. The chain joins TRBV20-1 to TRBJ2-5, with 10 nucleotides matching TRBD1. This CDR3 is built from 15 residues. CDR1 and CDR2 from the germline V gene are DFQATT and SNEGSKA (reference sequence). The junction had 6 bases not matched to a gene; V was cut back by 5 bases and J by 0 bases.

This clonotype has at least ten counts. The J gene is TRBJ2-7, the V gene TRBV29-1, with D hard to call. This CDR3 spans 11 amino acids. Trimming removed 4 bases at V and 2 bases at J, with 6 bases between. Germline assignment: CDR1 SQVTM and CDR2 ANQGSEA. CDR3 residues: CSVGAPYEQYF. The CDR3 region has the DNA TGCAGCGTTGGGGCTCCCTACGAGCAGTACTTC.

This clonotype was recorded many times. J is TRBJ2-1 and V is TRBV7-2, with 11 bases matching TRBD2. Germline V gene lookup returns CDR1 SGHTA and CDR2 FQGNSA. The CDR3 extends over 15 amino acids. The J segment lost 9 bases and the V segment lost 4 bases, leaving 8 bases of the junction unmatched. Here the CDR3 DNA reads TGTGCCAGCAGCTCCTTAGCGGGGGGGGATGGTGAGCAGTTCTTC. Its protein is CASSSLAGGDGEQFF.

The chain is built from TRBV6-4 and TRBJ2-1; D unclear. The germline V gene has CDR1 MRHNA and CDR2 SNTAGT. The V end lost 3 bases, the J end lost 2 bases, and 5 bases lay between the germline ends. This CDR3 has 13 amino acids. Here the CDR3 DNA reads TGTGCCAGCAGTGAAGCCCCCTACAATGAGCAGTTCTTC. Its protein is CASSEAPYNEQFF.

At least ten counts were recorded for this clonotype. This chain uses TRBV20-1 with TRBJ2-3; 10 nucleotides line up with TRBD2. Trimming removed 6 bases from V and 4 bases from J; junction bases left unmatched: 10. The CDR3 covers 15 residues. The V gene's germline CDR1 is DFQATT and CDR2 SNEGSKA (reference sequence). The CDR3 sequence is CSAPAGGPGADTQYF. Written as DNA, the CDR3 is TGCAGTGCCCCAGCGGGGGGGCCTGGCGCAGATACGCAGTATTTT.

This chain links TRBV11-2 with TRBJ1-4, with 7 bases aligning to TRBD1. There are 14 residues in the CDR3. V lost 5 bases and J lost 8; bases outside the gene matches: 8. Looked up from germline, CDR1 is SGHAT and CDR2 is FQNNGV. In nucleotides, the CDR3 is TGTGCCAGCAGCCCAAGTACAGGGGAGGAAAAACTGTTTTTT. Its protein is CASSPSTGEEKLFF.

This clonotype was recorded at least ten times. The chain joins TRBV10-3 to TRBJ1-5, with TRBD1 as a possible D gene (6 bases). Germline-derived CDR1 and CDR2 are ENHRY and SYGVKD. The germline V and J ends were trimmed by 5 bases and 3 bases, with 14 bases remaining between them. This CDR3 is built from 15 residues. This CDR3 is CAISTSTGFNQPQHF. DNA for the CDR3: TGTGCCATCAGTACCTCGACAGGATTCAATCAGCCCCAGCATTTT.

Many counts were recorded for this clonotype. This chain links TRBV4-3 with TRBJ2-4; no clear D. Germline V gene data show CDR1 as LGHNA and CDR2 as YSLEER. This CDR3 comprises 17 residues. V lost 0 bases to trimming and J lost 2 bases, with 14 bases between them. The CDR3 nucleotides are TGCGCCAGCAGCCAAGACGACCTCGGGCTGACCAAAAACATTCAGTACTTC. Residues: CASSQDDLGLTKNIQYF.

This clonotype turned up a few times. The rearrangement uses TRBV18 and TRBJ1-2; D gene ambiguous. Germline CDR1 and CDR2: KGHSH and LQKENI. This CDR3 spans 14 amino acids. V was pared by 3 bases and J by 5 bases, with 13 bases between. The CDR3 loop is CASSPDAGWYGYTF. The CDR3 region has the DNA TGTGCCAGCTCACCCGACGCAGGCTGGTATGGCTACACCTTC.